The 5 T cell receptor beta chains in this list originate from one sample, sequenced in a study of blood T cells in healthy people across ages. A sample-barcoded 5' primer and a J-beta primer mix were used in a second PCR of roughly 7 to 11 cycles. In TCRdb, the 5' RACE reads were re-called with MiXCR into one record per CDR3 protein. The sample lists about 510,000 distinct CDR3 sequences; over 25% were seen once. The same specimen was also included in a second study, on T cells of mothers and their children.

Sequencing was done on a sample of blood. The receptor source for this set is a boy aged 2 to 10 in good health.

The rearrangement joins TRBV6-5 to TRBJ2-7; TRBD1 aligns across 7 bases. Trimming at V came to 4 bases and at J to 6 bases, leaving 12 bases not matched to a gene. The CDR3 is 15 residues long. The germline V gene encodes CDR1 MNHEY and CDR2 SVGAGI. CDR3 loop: CASSSRQGKYSEQYF. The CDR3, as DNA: TGTGCCAGCAGTTCCCGACAGGGTAAATACTCCGAGCAGTACTTC.

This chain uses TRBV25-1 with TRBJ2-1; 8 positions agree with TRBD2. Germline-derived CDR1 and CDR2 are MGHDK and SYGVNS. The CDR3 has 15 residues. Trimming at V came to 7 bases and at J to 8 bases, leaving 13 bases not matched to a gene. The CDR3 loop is CASTQTGRALDEQFF. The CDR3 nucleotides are TGTGCCAGCACCCAGACCGGGAGGGCCCTCGATGAGCAGTTCTTC.

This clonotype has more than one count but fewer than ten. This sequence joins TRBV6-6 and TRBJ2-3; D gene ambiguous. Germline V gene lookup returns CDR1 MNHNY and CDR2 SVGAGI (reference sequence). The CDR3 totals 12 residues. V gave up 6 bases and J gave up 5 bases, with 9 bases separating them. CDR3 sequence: CASSRTLDTQYF. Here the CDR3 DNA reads TGTGCCAGCAGCCGTACTTTAGATACGCAGTATTTT.

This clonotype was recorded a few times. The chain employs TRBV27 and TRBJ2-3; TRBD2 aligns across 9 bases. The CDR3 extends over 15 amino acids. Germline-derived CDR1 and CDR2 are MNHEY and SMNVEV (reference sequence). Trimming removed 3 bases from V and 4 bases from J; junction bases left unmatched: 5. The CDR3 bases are TGTGCCAGCAGTTTTGGCCTAGCGGGACCAGATACGCAGTATTTT. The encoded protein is CASSFGLAGPDTQYF.

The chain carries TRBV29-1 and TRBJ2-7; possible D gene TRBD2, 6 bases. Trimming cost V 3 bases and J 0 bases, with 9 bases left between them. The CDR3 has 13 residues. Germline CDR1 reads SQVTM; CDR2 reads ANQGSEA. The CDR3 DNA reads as TGCAGCGTTGAGGAGGGCTACTCCTACGAGCAGTACTTC. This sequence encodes CSVEEGYSYEQYF.